A single sample gave rise to the 32 T cell receptor beta chains below, sequenced in a study of shared clonotypes between healthy human individuals. Measured with immunoSEQ multiplex PCR; TCRdb has only the in-frame clones, and not every one. Among under 600,000 clones listed, around three quarters were seen once. Sequencing was done on a sample of PBMCs. All receptors derive from a woman aged 40 to 50 in good health. Some clones in this sample may be carry-over from other donors' samples.

A note on this clone: The identical CDR3 is also encoded by other nucleotide sequences in the sample. This chain connects TRBV4-1 to TRBJ1-2; D gene uncertain. CDR1 is MGHRA and CDR2 is YSYEKL in the germline V gene. V lost 0 bases to trimming and J lost 5 bases, with 7 bases between them. This CDR3 has 13 residues. CDR3 region: CASSQEGGYGYTF. CDR3 coding DNA: TGCGCCAGCAGCCAAGAAGGAGGTTATGGCTACACCTTC.

J is TRBJ2-7 and V is TRBV7-9; D is possibly TRBD2 (6 bases). This CDR3 comprises 13 residues. V was cut by 1 base and J by 5 bases, with 9 bases left in between. Germline CDR1 and CDR2: SEHNR and FQNEAQ (reference sequence). The DNA for the CDR3 is TGTGCCAGCAGCTTAGGGGGGAGGAACGAGCAGTACTTC. This encodes CASSLGGRNEQYF.

This clone was found a few times. This rearrangement joins TRBV30 to TRBJ1-1; no firm D call. This CDR3 spans 14 amino acids. CDR1 GTSNPN and CDR2 SVGIG come from the germline V gene (reference sequence). Trimming stripped 2 bases from V and 5 bases from J, with 15 bases between. CDR3 DNA: TGTGCCTGGAGTACCGGGATAGAGAGGACTGAAGCTTTCTTT. Its translation is CAWSTGIERTEAFF.

The V call is TRBV4-3, the J call TRBJ1-5; D is perhaps TRBD1 (5 bases). The CDR3 is made up of 15 amino acids. Trimming pared 0 bases from V and 9 bases from J, leaving 15 bases between. Germline lookup yields CDR1 LGHNA and CDR2 YSLEER. CDR3 sequence (DNA): TGCGCCAGCAGCCAAGACCGACAGATGATAAGGCCCCAGCATTTT. It translates to CASSQDRQMIRPQHF.

The chain combines TRBV27 with TRBJ2-1, with D maybe TRBD1 (5 bases). With 2 bases removed from V and 3 bases from J, the gap between germline ends came to 8 bases. Germline CDR1 MNHEY, CDR2 SMNVEV (reference sequence). This CDR3 contains 14 residues. The CDR3, as DNA: TGTGCCAGCAGTTTAGGGGCCTTCTACAATGAGCAGTTCTTC. Residues: CASSLGAFYNEQFF.

This clone was seen just once. The chain couples TRBV9 to TRBJ2-5; weak D call: TRBD2 (6 bases). This CDR3 is 14 amino acids long. The V and J ends lost 3 bases and 0 bases respectively, with 9 bases between them. Germline CDR1 is SGDLS and CDR2 is YYNGEE. The CDR3 reads CASSGGLNQETQYF. CDR3 DNA: TGTGCCAGCAGCGGCGGACTAAACCAAGAGACCCAGTACTTC.

This chain joins TRBV5-8 and TRBJ2-7; maybe TRBD2 (6 bases). The V end lost 5 bases, the J end lost 4 bases, and 13 bases lay between the germline ends. Looked up from germline, CDR1 is SGHTS and CDR2 is YDEGEE. This CDR3 is 13 amino acids long. This CDR3 reads CASSSFAGYEQYF. The CDR3, as DNA: TGTGCCAGCAGTTCTTTCGCGGGGTACGAGCAGTACTTC.

The J gene is TRBJ1-1, the V gene TRBV28; D may be TRBD1 (5 bases). The CDR3 length is 15 residues. V lost 8 bases, J lost 5 bases, and 21 bases lay in between. CDR1 is MDHEN, CDR2 SYDVKM, per germline. CDR3 bases: TGTGCCAGCGGCAGAGAGACGGGGCGCGGTACTGAAGCTTTCTTT. This encodes CASGRETGRGTEAFF.

This sequence joins TRBV29-1 and TRBJ2-5, with TRBD1 matching over 11 bases. Germline V gene sequence: CDR1 SQVTM, CDR2 ANQGSEA. This CDR3 spans 13 amino acids. The junction had 7 bases not matched to a gene; V was cut back by 8 bases and J by 5 bases. CDR3 in amino acids: CSLDRGRGETQYF. The CDR3 DNA reads TGCAGCCTGGACAGGGGGCGCGGGGAGACCCAGTACTTC.

This clone has a handful of counts. This specimen includes other DNA sequences encoding the same CDR3. V is TRBV7-2 and J is TRBJ2-1; 7 bases are shared with TRBD2. The CDR3 is made up of 15 amino acids. J gave up 2 bases and V 0 bases, and 1 base lay outside the gene matches. The germline gives CDR1 SGHTA, CDR2 FQGNSA. The CDR3 spells CASSLAGGAYNEQFF. For the CDR3, the DNA is TGTGCCAGCAGCTTAGCGGGAGGGGCCTACAATGAGCAGTTCTTC.

This clone was observed many times. The CDR3 DNA follows: TGCGCCAGCAGCTTGGATGTGGTCGGGGAGCTGTTTTTT. Translating it yields CASSLDVVGELFF. The chain joins TRBV5-1 to TRBJ2-2, with D hard to call. This CDR3 has 13 residues. Germline-derived CDR1 and CDR2 are SGHRS and YFSETQ. The ends were cut back, 0 bases at V and 7 bases at J, with 7 bases in the middle.

V is TRBV7-6 and J is TRBJ2-7; 7 positions agree with TRBD1. Germline trimming cut 1 base from V and 1 base from J; bases unmatched to any gene: 10. This CDR3 has 17 residues. Germline CDR1 is SGHVS and CDR2 is FNYEAQ. CDR3 residues: CASSLGLRTGHSYEQYF. CDR3 coding DNA: TGTGCCAGCAGCTTAGGGTTGAGGACAGGACATTCCTACGAGCAGTACTTC.

As regards this clone: At the DNA level, this CDR3 is encoded by other sequences in the same sample as well. The V call is TRBV7-2, the J call TRBJ1-1; tentative D call: TRBD1 (6 bases). This CDR3 has 15 residues. Germline values: CDR1 SGHTA, CDR2 FQGNSA. Deletions cut 2 bases from V and 0 bases from J, with 10 bases between. For the CDR3, the DNA is TGTGCCAGCAGCTTAATGGGGGCCGTGAACACTGAAGCTTTCTTT. This gives the protein CASSLMGAVNTEAFF.

The CDR3 region has the DNA TGTGCCAGCAGCGGACAGTCAGGTCCCGGGGAGCTGTTTTTT. Its protein product is CASSGQSGPGELFF. The chain combines TRBV9 with TRBJ2-2, with D possibly being TRBD1 (5 bases). Germline V gives CDR1 SGDLS, CDR2 YYNGEE. CDR3 length: 14 residues. Deletions cut 3 bases from V and 6 bases from J, with 12 bases between.

This sequence joins TRBV7-9 and TRBJ1-3; D remains unclear. V lost 0 bases to trimming and J lost 0 bases, with 6 bases between them. The CDR3 loop spans 15 amino acids. The germline gives CDR1 SEHNR, CDR2 FQNEAQ (reference sequence). The CDR3 sequence: CASSLAGISGNTIYF. The CDR3, as DNA: TGTGCCAGCAGCTTAGCGGGAATCTCTGGAAACACCATATATTTT.

The gene calls are TRBV6-1 and TRBJ1-2; possibly TRBD1 for D (6 bases). The germline V and J ends were trimmed by 9 bases and 4 bases, with 12 bases remaining between them. The V gene's germline CDR1 is MNHNS and CDR2 SASEGT. This CDR3 has 12 residues. This chain's CDR3 is CASEDSFYGYTF. The CDR3 DNA follows: TGTGCCAGTGAGGACAGTTTCTATGGCTACACCTTC.

Points on this clone: This sample includes further DNA sequences coding for the same CDR3. The V call is TRBV30, the J call TRBJ2-7; D is uncertain. With 2 bases removed from V and 1 base from J, the gap between germline ends came to 6 bases. There are 12 residues in the CDR3. From germline, CDR1 is GTSNPN and CDR2 SVGIG (reference sequence). In DNA, the CDR3 is TGTGCCTGGAGTATCTCATCCTACGAGCAGTACTTC. It specifies CAWSISSYEQYF.

The table lists this clone with a few counts. The gene calls are TRBV2 and TRBJ1-2; TRBD1 aligns across 7 bases. This CDR3 spans 13 amino acids. Germline loops: CDR1 SNHLY, CDR2 FYNNEI. The J segment lost 4 bases and the V segment lost 7 bases, leaving 6 bases of the junction unmatched. The CDR3, as DNA: TGTGCCAGCATCCTGGACAGGACCTATGGCTACACCTTC. Residues: CASILDRTYGYTF.

In DNA, the CDR3 is TGTGCCTGGAGTCCGGACAGGGGTTCGTATGGCTACACCTTC. Translating gives CAWSPDRGSYGYTF. The chain links TRBV30 to TRBJ1-2; 9 bases match TRBD1. The germline CDR1 and CDR2 sequences are GTSNPN and SVGIG (reference sequence). The CDR3 covers 14 residues. The trim removed 2 bases at V and 5 bases at J, leaving 6 bases unmatched.

This clone was detected only a few times. Other DNA sequences from this sample encode an identical CDR3 as well. The chain is built from TRBV6-1 and TRBJ2-3; D unclear. V was shortened by 4 bases and J by 0 bases, with 2 bases between the two germline ends. CDR1 and CDR2 (germline): MNHNS, SASEGT. This CDR3 has 12 amino acids. The CDR3 DNA is TGTGCCAGCAGTGGGAGCACAGATACGCAGTATTTT. It specifies CASSGSTDTQYF.

The J gene is TRBJ2-5, the V gene TRBV6-6; D is perhaps TRBD2 (6 bases). V dropped 7 bases and J dropped 5 bases, with 11 bases sitting between them. Germline CDR1 reads MNHNY; CDR2 reads SVGAGI (reference sequence). CDR3 length: 12 residues. The CDR3, as DNA: TGTGCCAGCAACCGGGGGATGGAGACCCAGTACTTC. Its protein is CASNRGMETQYF.

J is TRBJ1-1 and V is TRBV18; D not resolved. V was trimmed by 5 bases and J by 0 bases, leaving 22 bases between them. CDR1 and CDR2 from the germline V gene are KGHSH and LQKENI. The CDR3 totals 18 residues. The CDR3 nucleotides read TGTGCCAGCTCAAAGAGTTTAGGGATTATGGGCATGAACACTGAAGCTTTCTTT. Protein product: CASSKSLGIMGMNTEAFF.

The chain carries TRBV7-2 and TRBJ2-2, with D unresolved. The germline gives CDR1 SGHTA, CDR2 FQGNSA. V lost 5 bases to trimming and J lost 8 bases, with 9 bases between them. This CDR3 region has 12 residues. The CDR3 is CASSRDAGELFF. CDR3 nucleotide sequence: TGTGCCAGCAGCCGAGATGCTGGGGAGCTGTTTTTT.

V is TRBV29-1 and J is TRBJ2-5; D perhaps matches TRBD2 (6 bases). The CDR3 is 11 residues long. Germline CDR1 is SQVTM and CDR2 is ANQGSEA. Trimming removed 8 bases at V and 5 bases at J, with 12 bases between. CDR3 sequence reads: CSSRDWETQYF. In DNA, the CDR3 is TGCAGCTCTAGGGACTGGGAGACCCAGTACTTC.

This clone has only a few counts. V gene TRBV7-9 combines with J gene TRBJ1-1; D unresolved. The V end was cut by 1 base, the J end by 7 bases, with 4 bases between. Looked up from germline, CDR1 is SEHNR and CDR2 is FQNEAQ (reference sequence). The CDR3 is made up of 11 amino acids. CDR3 nucleotide sequence: TGTGCCAGCAGCTTAGTTGATGAAGCTTTCTTT. Translated: CASSLVDEAFF.

The genes are TRBV4-1 and TRBJ2-5; 7 bases are a match to TRBD1. CDR1 and CDR2 (germline): MGHRA, YSYEKL. This CDR3 comprises 13 residues. V was pared by 2 bases and J by 5 bases, with 2 bases of the junction left unmatched. The CDR3 DNA reads TGCGCCAGCAGCCAAACGGACAGGGAGACCCAGTACTTC. It is translated as CASSQTDRETQYF.

This clone was found many times. Other DNA sequences within the sample encode an identical CDR3. This chain joins TRBV30 and TRBJ1-5; D unclear. The germline gives CDR1 GTSNPN, CDR2 SVGIG (reference sequence). Trimming took off 4 bases at V and 0 bases at J, with 16 bases between the two ends. CDR3 length: 16 residues. This chain's CDR3 is CAWTLPTRNSNQPQHF. DNA of the CDR3: TGTGCCTGGACCCTACCGACGAGAAATAGCAATCAGCCCCAGCATTTT.

CDR3 coding DNA: TGTGCCAGCAGTTCTTCCAGGGGGCCTCATAGCAATCAGCCCCAGCATTTT. Encoded protein: CASSSSRGPHSNQPQHF. The rearrangement links TRBV28 to TRBJ1-5; 8 positions match TRBD1. The CDR3 is 17 residues long. The germline CDR1 and CDR2 sequences are MDHEN and SYDVKM. J was trimmed by 0 bases and V by 4 bases; bases with no gene match: 8.

The chain has TRBV7-3 and TRBJ2-3; weak D call: TRBD2 (5 bases). V lost 11 bases to trimming and J lost 4 bases, with 10 bases between them. The length of the CDR3 is 11 residues. Germline V lookup: CDR1 SGHTA, CDR2 FQGTGA. CDR3 region: CASGIADTQYF. In nucleotides, the CDR3 is TGTGCCTCGGGGATAGCAGATACGCAGTATTTT.

In its sample, this clone was seen once. This rearrangement joins TRBV27 to TRBJ1-2; TRBD1 might be the D (6 bases). The V end was cut by 5 bases, the J end by 0 bases, with 16 bases between. This CDR3 is built from 16 residues. Germline V gene lookup returns CDR1 MNHEY and CDR2 SMNVEV (reference sequence). DNA of the CDR3: TGTGCCAGCAGTACTCACAGGGTCTCGGCTAACTATGGCTACACCTTC. Translating it yields CASSTHRVSANYGYTF.

This clone has just a few counts. V usage is TRBV11-3 and J usage is TRBJ2-2; D is possibly TRBD1 (5 bases). The CDR3 is 12 residues long. CDR1 is SGHNT, CDR2 YENEEA, per germline. Trimming stripped 3 bases from V and 7 bases from J, with 6 bases between. The CDR3 loop reads CASSFRDGELFF. As DNA, the CDR3 is TGTGCCAGCAGCTTCAGGGACGGGGAGCTGTTTTTT.

This clone appeared a few times. The chain is built from TRBV7-2 and TRBJ2-7; 10 bases agree with TRBD2. V shed 2 bases, J shed 4 bases, and the junction held 5 bases outside the gene matches. CDR3 length equals 15 residues. Germline CDR1 and CDR2: SGHTA and FQGNSA. The CDR3 here is CASSLTSGNGYEQYF. The DNA for the CDR3 is TGTGCCAGCAGCTTAACTAGCGGGAATGGGTACGAGCAGTACTTC.